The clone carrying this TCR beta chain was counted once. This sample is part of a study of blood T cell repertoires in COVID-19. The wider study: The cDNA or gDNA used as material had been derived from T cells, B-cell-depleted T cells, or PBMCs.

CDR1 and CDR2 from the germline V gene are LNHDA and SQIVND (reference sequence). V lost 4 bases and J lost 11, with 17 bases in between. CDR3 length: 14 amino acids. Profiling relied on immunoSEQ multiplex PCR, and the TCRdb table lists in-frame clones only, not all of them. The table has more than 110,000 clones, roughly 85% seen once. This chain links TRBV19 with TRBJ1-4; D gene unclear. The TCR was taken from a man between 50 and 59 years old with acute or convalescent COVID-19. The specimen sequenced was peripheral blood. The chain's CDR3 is CASSTLDSQRKLFF. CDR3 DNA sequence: TGTGCCAGTAGTACCCTAGATTCCCAGAGGAAACTGTTTTTT.